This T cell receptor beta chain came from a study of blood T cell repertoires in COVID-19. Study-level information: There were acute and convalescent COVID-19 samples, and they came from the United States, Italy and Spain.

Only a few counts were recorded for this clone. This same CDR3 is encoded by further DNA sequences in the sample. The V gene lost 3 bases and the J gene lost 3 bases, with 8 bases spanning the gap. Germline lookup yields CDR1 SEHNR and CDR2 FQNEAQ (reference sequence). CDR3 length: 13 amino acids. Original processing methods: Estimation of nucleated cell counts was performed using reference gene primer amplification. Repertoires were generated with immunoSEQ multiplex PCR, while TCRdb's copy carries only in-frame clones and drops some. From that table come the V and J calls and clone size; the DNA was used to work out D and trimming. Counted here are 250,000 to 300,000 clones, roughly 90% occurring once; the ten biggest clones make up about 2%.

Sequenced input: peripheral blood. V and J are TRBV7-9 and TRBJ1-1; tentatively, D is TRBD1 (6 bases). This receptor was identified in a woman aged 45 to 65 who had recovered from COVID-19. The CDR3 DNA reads TGTGCCAGCAGCTTGGCAGGGGACACTGAAGCTTTCTTT. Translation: CASSLAGDTEAFF.